Following are 19 T cell receptor beta chains from one sample sequenced in a study of cytomegalovirus exposure and HLA in healthy donors. The study ran its PCR with 60 Vbeta and 13 Jbeta primers. The table came from immunoSEQ multiplex PCR; TCRdb's copy has only in-frame clones and leaves some out. The sample has roughly 100,000 clones; 65% to 80% are singletons. Sequences were obtained from PBMCs. These receptors all stem from a woman younger than 35 in good health and CMV-seropositive.

With regard to this clone: No DNA is shown, since the ends of the CDR3 on it are uncertain; the CDR3 is the one TCRdb lists. This CDR3 is CASSTSWGLAGVYEQYF. The chain employs TRBV28 and TRBJ2-7; no check of the table's D call, TRBD2, against the DNA was made. The CDR3 is 17 residues long, counting both termini. Germline-derived CDR1 and CDR2 are MDHEN and SYDVKM.

The chain employs TRBV6-1 and TRBJ2-7; TRBD1 agrees at 9 bases. This CDR3 is 14 amino acids long. J was trimmed by 5 bases and V by 9 bases; bases with no gene match: 11. Looked up from germline, CDR1 is MNHNS and CDR2 is SASEGT. The CDR3 region is CARPYRTGVHEQYF. The CDR3, as DNA: TGTGCCAGACCCTACCGGACAGGGGTCCACGAGCAGTACTTC.

This chain uses TRBV18 with TRBJ1-4; D might be TRBD1 (5 bases). The CDR3 length is 14 residues. The germline CDR1 and CDR2 sequences are KGHSH and LQKENI. V was trimmed by 1 base and J by 4 bases, leaving 7 bases between them. CDR3 amino acids: CASSPHGHNEKLFF. The CDR3 nucleotides are TGTGCCAGCTCACCACATGGACATAATGAAAAACTGTTTTTT.

The CDR3 nucleotides are TGCGCCAGCAGCCAAGACACAGCAACTCGCTCTGGGGCCAACGTCCTGACTTTC. Translation: CASSQDTATRSGANVLTF. The V and J genes are TRBV4-3 and TRBJ2-6; unclear D gene. V was shortened by 0 bases and J by 0 bases, with 12 bases between the two germline ends. CDR3 length: 18 residues. Germline V CDR1 and CDR2: LGHNA, YSLEER.

The chain employs TRBV29-1 and TRBJ2-7; perhaps TRBD1 as D (7 bases). The V gene lost 2 bases and the J gene lost 6 bases, with 14 bases spanning the gap. The CDR3 spans 13 residues. Germline V gene data show CDR1 as SQVTM and CDR2 as ANQGSEA. Here the CDR3 reads CSVERGSGGEQYF. CDR3 nucleotide sequence: TGCAGCGTTGAACGGGGGTCAGGGGGCGAGCAGTACTTC.

The CDR3 region has the DNA TGTGCCAGCAGTGTTTTTACAGGGAAGAACACTGAAGCTTTCTTT. The encoded protein is CASSVFTGKNTEAFF. J is TRBJ1-1 and V is TRBV2; a possible D gene is TRBD1 (6 bases). Trimming left V 4 bases short and J 1 base short, with 13 bases between. The V gene's germline CDR1 is SNHLY and CDR2 FYNNEI. This CDR3 contains 15 residues.

Note on this clone: This sample also contains other DNA sequences that code for the same CDR3. This chain links TRBV27 with TRBJ2-7; maybe TRBD2 (5 bases). Trimming left V 5 bases short and J 0 bases short, with 11 bases between. Germline V lookup: CDR1 MNHEY, CDR2 SMNVEV (reference sequence). The CDR3 is 14 residues long. CDR3 residues: CASSLSEVSYEQYF. The CDR3 nucleotides read TGTGCCAGCAGTCTTAGCGAGGTCTCCTACGAGCAGTACTTC.

The rearrangement joins TRBV27 to TRBJ1-5, with a weak D call TRBD1 (6 bases). The CDR3 consists of 14 residues. Trimming left V 2 bases short and J 7 bases short, with 12 bases between. Germline V gene lookup returns CDR1 MNHEY and CDR2 SMNVEV (reference sequence). This CDR3 is CASSLNGGPQPQHF. In DNA, the CDR3 is TGTGCCAGCAGTTTAAACGGGGGGCCACAGCCCCAGCATTTT.

This rearrangement joins TRBV27 to TRBJ1-6, with D possibly TRBD1 on 6 matching bases. The length of the CDR3 is 15 residues. Germline lookup yields CDR1 MNHEY and CDR2 SMNVEV (reference sequence). V lost 4 bases to trimming and J lost 4 bases, with 11 bases between them. The CDR3 DNA sequence: TGTGCCAGCAGTTCTATAACAGGGTATAATTCACCCCTCCACTTT. Translating gives CASSSITGYNSPLHF.

The chain couples TRBV4-3 to TRBJ2-5, with TRBD1 matching 7 bases. The J call may be wrong; the DNA end is better matched by TRBJ2-7. This CDR3 has 14 residues. Per the germline V gene, CDR1 is LGHNA and CDR2 is YSLEER. CDR3 DNA sequence: TGCGCCAGCAGCCCTAGGACAGGCTCCTACGAGCAGTACTTC. The encoded protein is CASSPRTGSYEQYF.

The chain carries TRBV15 and TRBJ2-2, with 11 bases identical to TRBD2. V was pared by 6 bases and J by 4 bases, with 7 bases of the junction left unmatched. The CDR3 sequence is 16 residues long. CDR1 is LNHNV and CDR2 is YYDKDF in the germline V gene (reference sequence). Here the CDR3 reads CATSTLAGDRTGELFF. CDR3 nucleotide sequence: TGTGCCACCAGTACACTAGCGGGGGACCGCACCGGGGAGCTGTTTTTT.

J is TRBJ2-2 and V is TRBV27; the D gene is possibly TRBD2 (6 bases). Germline loops: CDR1 MNHEY, CDR2 SMNVEV (reference sequence). This CDR3 has 15 amino acids. Deletions cut 4 bases from V and 2 bases from J, with 11 bases between. The CDR3 protein is CASSWRGANTGELFF. For the CDR3, the DNA is TGTGCCAGCAGTTGGCGCGGGGCAAACACCGGGGAGCTGTTTTTT.

This clone was seen a few times. The chain joins TRBV7-6 to TRBJ2-2; 8 bases match TRBD2. The length of the CDR3 is 17 residues. The trim removed 1 base at V and 5 bases at J, leaving 9 bases unmatched. Germline-derived CDR1 and CDR2 are SGHVS and FNYEAQ. CDR3 in DNA: TGTGCCAGCAGCTTAGACCTCTCTGGCGGGAGGACCGGGGAGCTGTTTTTT. Protein sequence: CASSLDLSGGRTGELFF.

Regarding this clone: Mismatch with germline at one junction end may stem from a read error. This chain joins TRBV7-2 and TRBJ2-5; D possibly corresponds to TRBD2 (6 bases). From germline, CDR1 is SGHTA and CDR2 FQGNSA. This CDR3 region has 11 residues. Here the CDR3 reads CASSFGGIKDF. The CDR3 DNA reads as TGTGCCAGCAGCTTTGGAGGGATTAAGGACTTC.

The chain is built from TRBV27 and TRBJ2-7; 8 nucleotides agree with TRBD2. V dropped 5 bases and J dropped 0; count of bases not matched to a gene: 6. This CDR3 comprises 15 residues. Germline lookup yields CDR1 MNHEY and CDR2 SMNVEV (reference sequence). As DNA, the CDR3 is TGTGCCAGCAGTACGGGGGGGGGTCGCTCCTACGAGCAGTACTTC. Amino acids: CASSTGGGRSYEQYF.

The chain has TRBV19 and TRBJ1-4; D not certain. The V gene's germline CDR1 is LNHDA and CDR2 SQIVND (reference sequence). This CDR3 region has 11 residues. Between the trimmed V and J ends, which lost 7 bases and 11 bases, there was a span of 11 bases. The CDR3 sequence is CASMLGEKLFF. The CDR3 DNA reads as TGTGCCAGTATGCTGGGAGAGAAACTGTTTTTT.

This clone occurred a few times. The chain carries TRBV9 and TRBJ1-1, with D maybe TRBD1 (5 bases). The V end lost 0 bases, the J end lost 1 base, and 10 bases lay between the germline ends. The CDR3 extends over 15 amino acids. Germline V CDR1 and CDR2: SGDLS, YYNGEE. CDR3 in amino acids: CASSVAGGGNTEAFF. The CDR3 nucleotides are TGTGCCAGCAGCGTAGCGGGCGGGGGGAACACTGAAGCTTTCTTT.

This chain connects TRBV7-9 to TRBJ2-2; 7 positions match TRBD2. V dropped 5 bases and J dropped 7; count of bases not matched to a gene: 7. The CDR3 length is 14 residues. Germline V gives CDR1 SEHNR, CDR2 FQNEAQ (reference sequence). The CDR3 DNA follows: TGTGCCAGCAGCCCCCGGACTAGTGGCGGGGAGCTGTTTTTT. This sequence encodes CASSPRTSGGELFF.

A single count supports this clone. The V gene is TRBV2, the J gene TRBJ1-2, with D hard to call. Per germline, CDR1 SNHLY and CDR2 FYNNEI. The germline V and J ends were trimmed by 4 bases and 5 bases, with 8 bases remaining between them. This CDR3 comprises 12 residues. CDR3 nucleotide sequence: TGTGCCAGCAGTGTTGGCGGTTATGGCTACACCTTC. As protein: CASSVGGYGYTF.